A selection of T cell receptor beta chains follows, all from one sample in a study of blood T cells in healthy people across ages. One entry per CDR3 protein results from TCRdb running MiXCR on the 5' RACE reads. The sample has 600,000 to 1,000,000 distinct CDR3 sequences, about three fifths seen once; the top ten hold approximately 23%. Sequencing was done on a sample of blood. Receptors were obtained from a man between 25 and 39 years old in good health. CDR3s include the opening cysteine and the closing phenylalanine or tryptophan. D genes are given only for firm matches. Size tells how often a clone was seen (once, few, many) or the class of an expanded clone, and some rows leave it out.

d_call	clone_size	v_call	j_call	cdr3_nt	cdr3_aa
NA	NA	TRBV6-5	TRBJ2-6	TGTGCCAGCAGTTACGAAAAGGCCTCTGGGGCCAACGTCCTGACTTTC	CASSYEKASGANVLTF
NA	many	TRBV20-1	TRBJ2-1	TGCAGTGCTAGCAGACTAGAGAACAATGAGCAGTTCTTC	CSASRLENNEQFF
TRBD2	NA	TRBV4-3	TRBJ2-1	TGCGCCAGCAGCCGCGCCGGGCTAGCGGCTTACAATGAGCAGTTCTTC	CASSRAGLAAYNEQFF
NA	NA	TRBV4-3	TRBJ1-2	TGCGCCAACAGCCAATTCCGGGTCGCGAAGAACGGCTACACCTTC	CANSQFRVAKNGYTF
NA	NA	TRBV7-2	TRBJ2-3	TGTGCCAGCAGCTTAGGCCCAGCGGGTAGCACAGATACGCAGTATTTT	CASSLGPAGSTDTQYF
NA	NA	TRBV7-9	TRBJ2-7	TGTGCCAGCAGCTTAGCGAATATGGCCGTTTCCTACGAGCAGTACTTC	CASSLANMAVSYEQYF
NA	NA	TRBV28	TRBJ1-1	TGTGCCAGTCCCTCGAACACTGAAGCTTTCTTT	CASPSNTEAFF
TRBD2	NA	TRBV4-2	TRBJ2-6	TGTGCCAGCAGCCAAGACCCTCGGACTAGCGGGGGGCTCTCTGGGGCCAACGTCCTGACTTTC	CASSQDPRTSGGLSGANVLTF
NA	NA	TRBV11-1	TRBJ2-7	TGTGCCAGCAGCGCAATGCCCAGGGGTTACTACGAGCAGTACTTC	CASSAMPRGYYEQYF
NA	NA	TRBV5-1	TRBJ2-7	TGCGCCAGCAGCTTGGTAGGTGGCTACTCCTACGAGCAGTACTTC	CASSLVGGYSYEQYF
NA	NA	TRBV7-2	TRBJ2-7	TGTGCCAGCAGCTTAGTTGCCGGCAGGACCTACGAGCAGTACTTC	CASSLVAGRTYEQYF
NA	NA	TRBV12-3/TRBV12-4	TRBJ1-2	TGTGCCAGCCAGAGAGGGGGTTTGGGTGGCTACACCTTC	CASQRGGLGGYTF
NA	few	TRBV28	TRBJ2-7	TGTGCCAGCAGCTTCTGGGACCGCAGCGAGCAGTACTTC	CASSFWDRSEQYF
NA	few	TRBV21-1	TRBJ2-5	TGTGCCAGCAGCCTAGGACGGACCAGGGTACAACAAGAGACCCAGTACTTC	CASSLGRTRVQQETQYF
TRBD1	NA	TRBV4-1	TRBJ2-3	TGCGCCAGCAGCCAGGGGGGGGGACAGGGGAGAGATACGCAGTATTTT	CASSQGGGQGRDTQYF
TRBD1	NA	TRBV20-1	TRBJ1-2	TGCAGTGCTAGAGATCCGGGACAGGTGAACTATGGCTACACCTTC	CSARDPGQVNYGYTF
NA	NA	TRBV5-5	TRBJ2-1	TGTGCCAGCAGCTTGGCCCCCCAAACCGAGGGTGGTTACAATGAGCAGTTCTTC	CASSLAPQTEGGYNEQFF
TRBD1	many	TRBV6-4	TRBJ2-1	TGTGCCAGCAGAGGGACAGGGGCTTACAATGAGCAGTTCTTC	CASRGTGAYNEQFF
TRBD2	medium-sized	TRBV7-2	TRBJ2-4	TGTGCCAGCAGCCCAAGCGGGGGGGCGTCTCTGGCCAAAAACATTCAGTACTTC	CASSPSGGASLAKNIQYF
NA	NA	TRBV12-3/TRBV12-4	TRBJ1-6	TGTGCCAGCAGTTTGGGGGGTTATAATTCACCCCTCCACTTT	CASSLGGYNSPLHF
NA	NA	TRBV27	TRBJ2-7	TGTGCCAGCAGTCCCCTTGGGGGCGGCTACGAGCAGTACTTC	CASSPLGGGYEQYF
NA	few	TRBV7-9	TRBJ1-2	TGTGCCAGCAGCTTGTCGGGGGCCTATGGCTACACCTTC	CASSLSGAYGYTF
TRBD2	NA	TRBV7-9	TRBJ2-3	TGTGCCAGCAGCAAGGGACTAGCGGGAGTCGATACGCAGTATTTT	CASSKGLAGVDTQYF
NA	NA	TRBV18	TRBJ2-6	TGTGCCTGCTCGGAAGCCAGCTCTGGGGCCAACGTCCTGACTTTC	CACSEASSGANVLTF
TRBD1	few	TRBV20-1	TRBJ2-3	TGCAGTGCTCGGACAGGGCGGGGAGATACGCAGTATTTT	CSARTGRGDTQYF
NA	NA	TRBV13	TRBJ1-6	TGTGCCAGCAGCACGACCCGGACGGTTAACTATAATTCACCCCTCCACTTT	CASSTTRTVNYNSPLHF
NA	few	TRBV15	TRBJ2-2	TGTGCCACCAGCACACGGGGAATGGGGGACGGGGAGCTGTTTTTT	CATSTRGMGDGELFF
NA	NA	TRBV6-4	TRBJ2-1	TGTGCCAGCAGTGAACCTTCCCGGGGCGAGCAGTTCTTC	CASSEPSRGEQFF
TRBD1	NA	TRBV4-2	TRBJ1-2	TGTGCCAGCAGCCGCCGACAGGGAGGAGCGGCTAACTATGGCTACACCTTC	CASSRRQGGAANYGYTF
NA	NA	TRBV29-1	TRBJ2-1	TGCAGCGTTGAGCCTAGGGATACCTACAATGAGCAGTTCTTC	CSVEPRDTYNEQFF
TRBD1	NA	TRBV5-1	TRBJ1-1	TGCGCCAGCAGCTCCCGGGACAGGAACACTGAAGCTTTCTTT	CASSSRDRNTEAFF
TRBD2	NA	TRBV4-2	TRBJ2-1	TGTGCCAGCAGCCAAGACAGCGGGGGGGTACGCAATGAGCAGTTCTTC	CASSQDSGGVRNEQFF
NA	few	TRBV29-1	TRBJ2-7	TGCAGCGTTTATTTGGGACCGCGGGTACGCGAGCAGTACTTC	CSVYLGPRVREQYF
TRBD2	NA	TRBV7-2	TRBJ2-1	TGTGCCAGCAGCTTATTCTCTCTAGCGGGGGAGGATGAGCAGTTCTTC	CASSLFSLAGEDEQFF
TRBD1	NA	TRBV28	TRBJ2-7	TGTGCCAGCAGTTCGATGGGCGGGACAGGGTCCTACGAGCAGTACTTC	CASSSMGGTGSYEQYF
NA	NA	TRBV6-2/TRBV6-3	TRBJ2-7	TGTGCCAGCAGTACCCTGGTTGGATTCTACGAGCAGTACTTC	CASSTLVGFYEQYF
NA	few	TRBV7-6	TRBJ2-7	TGTGCCAGCAGCTCGACAGGGACTAACTCCTACGAGCAGTACTTC	CASSSTGTNSYEQYF
NA	once	TRBV5-1	TRBJ2-3	TGCGCCAGCAGCTTTAACCACAACACAGATACGCAGTATTTT	CASSFNHNTDTQYF
TRBD2	NA	TRBV6-2/TRBV6-3	TRBJ2-3	TGTGCCAGCAGTTCTCAAGATAGCGGGCGGACAGATACGCAGTATTTT	CASSSQDSGRTDTQYF
NA	NA	TRBV5-1	TRBJ2-5	TGCGCCAGCAGCCTTTGGAGGCACTTACAAGAGACCCAGTACTTC	CASSLWRHLQETQYF
NA	NA	TRBV5-6	TRBJ2-4	TGTGCCAGCAGCGCCCCTTACAGGGATTCGGAAGAGCAGTACTTC	CASSAPYRDSEEQYF
NA	NA	TRBV7-2	TRBJ2-2	TGTGCCAGCAGCTTTTCCGCCGCCTTGGGGACCGGGGAGCTGTTTTTT	CASSFSAALGTGELFF
NA	NA	TRBV20-1	TRBJ1-6	TGCAGTGCTACCCGCCCGGCACTAGGGATTAATTCACCCCTCCACTTT	CSATRPALGINSPLHF
NA	NA	TRBV20-1	TRBJ2-7	TGCAGTGCTAGAGTCCCCGAGCGTGGAACCTACGAGCAGTACTTC	CSARVPERGTYEQYF
TRBD2	few	TRBV4-1	TRBJ2-7	TGCGCCAGCAGCCAAGAGGCTAGCGGGAGCGTCTGGGGGTGGGAGCAGTACTTC	CASSQEASGSVWGWEQYF
NA	NA	TRBV6-2/TRBV6-3	TRBJ2-4	TGTGCCAGCAGCCCCATTGGATTAGGCATTCAGTACTTC	CASSPIGLGIQYF
TRBD2	few	TRBV20-1	TRBJ2-1	TGCAGTGCCATGGACGGATCGGGAGGGTACAATGAGCAGTTCTTC	CSAMDGSGGYNEQFF
TRBD1	NA	TRBV20-1	TRBJ1-1	TGCAGTGCCTCGACAGGGGGCGCGTGGATTGCTGAAGCTTTCTTT	CSASTGGAWIAEAFF
TRBD1	NA	TRBV15	TRBJ2-5	TGTACCACCAGCAGAGCGGACAGGGAAGAGACCCAGTACTTC	CTTSRADREETQYF